This is a list of T cell receptor beta chains from one sample in a study of shared clonotypes between healthy human individuals. Clones were sequenced by immunoSEQ multiplex PCR, and TCRdb holds only the in-frame ones, with some missing. The data hold around 370,000 clones, with around 96% observed a single time. Material for sequencing was memory CD8+ T cells sorted from blood. Receptor source: a man aged 25 to 40 in good health. Both conserved end residues are part of each CDR3. A D gene is named only where the DNA matches it firmly. Only some rows state a clone size, as once, few, many or a class for expanded clones.

j_call,v_call,d_call,clone_size,cdr3_nt,cdr3_aa
TRBJ2-1,TRBV6-1,TRBD2,once,TGTGCCAGCAGTAATAGCGGGAGGGCCGTCAATGAGCAGTTCTTC,CASSNSGRAVNEQFF
TRBJ1-1,TRBV19,TRBD1,.,TGTGCCAGTAGTATTCGACAGGGGCCCTACCACACTGAAGCTTTCTTT,CASSIRQGPYHTEAFF
TRBJ2-1,TRBV19,.,.,TGTGCCAGTGGTCGGTCCGAACAGTTCAATGAGCAGTTCTTC,CASGRSEQFNEQFF
TRBJ2-7,TRBV27,TRBD1,few,TGTGCCAGCAGTTCAATGACAGGGGTCTACGAGCAGTACTTC,CASSSMTGVYEQYF
TRBJ1-5,TRBV7-2,.,.,TGTGCCAGCAGTTTAAACAATCAGCCCCAGCATTTT,CASSLNNQPQHF
TRBJ2-7,TRBV28,.,.,TGTGCCAGCAGTCCAACTACAGGGCTCCTGGAGCAGTACTTC,CASSPTTGLLEQYF
TRBJ1-3,TRBV18,.,.,TGTGCCAGCTCACCGGCGACCGGAAACACCATATATTTT,CASSPATGNTIYF
TRBJ2-7,TRBV9,.,.,TGTGCCAGCAGCGCCCCTGGGATCTACGAGCAGTACTTC,CASSAPGIYEQYF
TRBJ1-2,TRBV28,TRBD1,.,TGTGCCAGCAGGGGCGCCGGGACAGGGCGTCCGGGTGGCTACACCTTC,CASRGAGTGRPGGYTF
TRBJ2-3,TRBV20-1,.,.,TGCAGTGCTAGTCAGGAGGATACGCAGTATTTT,CSASQEDTQYF
TRBJ2-3,TRBV30,.,.,TGTGCCTGGAGTGTGGACAGCACAGATACGCAGTATTTT,CAWSVDSTDTQYF
TRBJ2-2,TRBV9,.,.,TGTGCCAGCAGCGTATCCGGGGAGCTGTTTTTT,CASSVSGELFF
TRBJ2-1,TRBV14,.,.,TGTGCCAGCAGCCCGACTTTCTACAATGAGCAGTTCTTC,CASSPTFYNEQFF
TRBJ2-7,TRBV4-2,.,.,TGTGCCAGCAGCCAAGATACACTAGCCCGGAGATCCTACGAGCAGTACTTC,CASSQDTLARRSYEQYF
TRBJ1-1,TRBV28,TRBD1,.,TGTGCCAGCAGTTCCGGGACAGGGGGTTCGGCTTTCTTT,CASSSGTGGSAFF
TRBJ2-7,TRBV19,.,once,TGTGCCAGTAGTCCCCAAGGGGACGAGCAGTACTTC,CASSPQGDEQYF
TRBJ2-1,TRBV11-2,.,.,TGTGCCAGCAGCTTACTTACAGGACACAATGAGCAGTTCTTC,CASSLLTGHNEQFF
TRBJ1-5,TRBV11-2,TRBD1,.,TGTGCCAGCAGCCGGGACAGCGGTCAGCCCCAGCATTTT,CASSRDSGQPQHF
TRBJ2-7,TRBV27,TRBD1,once,TGTGCCAGCAGTTCCCGGGACAGGAGAGCCTACGAGCAGTACTTC,CASSSRDRRAYEQYF
TRBJ1-3,TRBV5-1,.,.,TGCGCCAGCAGCTTGGCCGGGGGGCGAGCTGGAAACACCATATATTTT,CASSLAGGRAGNTIYF
TRBJ2-7,TRBV7-9,TRBD2,.,TGTGCCAGCAGGACTAGCGGGAGGGCTGGCGAGCAGTACTTC,CASRTSGRAGEQYF
TRBJ1-3,TRBV4-1,TRBD1,.,TGCGCCAGCAGCCAAGAACAGGACAGGGGAAGAAACACCATATATTTT,CASSQEQDRGRNTIYF
TRBJ2-2,TRBV15,.,.,TGTGCCACCAGCAGGTCCGGGAACACCGGGGAGCTGTTTTTT,CATSRSGNTGELFF
TRBJ2-5,TRBV27,.,.,TGTGCCAGCAGTCTAAGGCGGTTTGGGCAAGAGACCCAGTACTTC,CASSLRRFGQETQYF
TRBJ2-3,TRBV18,.,.,TGTGCCAGCTCACCACTGGCTAGCCTAGATACGCAGTATTTT,CASSPLASLDTQYF
TRBJ1-3,TRBV6-6,.,.,TGTGCCAGCAGCCGTCACAAGAGGGGGGTCGGAAACACCATATATTTT,CASSRHKRGVGNTIYF
TRBJ2-5,TRBV6-1,.,.,TGTGCCAGCAGAAAACCGGGACGAGATCAAGAGACCCAGTACTTC,CASRKPGRDQETQYF
TRBJ1-6,TRBV6-5,.,.,TGTGCCAGCAGTTACTCCGGACGGGACAATTCACCCCTCCACTTT,CASSYSGRDNSPLHF
TRBJ1-5,TRBV15,.,.,TGTGCCACCAGCAGAGAGGGGCCTAGCAATCAGCCCCAGCATTTT,CATSREGPSNQPQHF
TRBJ1-1,TRBV30,.,once,TGTGCCTGGACGGCGGGGGCAGCTTTCTTT,CAWTAGAAFF
TRBJ2-7,TRBV28,.,.,TGTGCCAGCAGTTTGCAGGTCTACGAGCAGTACTTC,CASSLQVYEQYF
TRBJ2-1,TRBV18,TRBD2,.,TGTGCCAGCTCACCGGCAGGGGCTGGGATTAGCGGGAGGGGGAATGAGCAGTTCTTC,CASSPAGAGISGRGNEQFF
TRBJ2-4,TRBV5-1,.,.,TGCGCCAGCAGACCCCTAGGAGGGAACAAAAACATTCAGTACTTC,CASRPLGGNKNIQYF